These T cell receptor beta chains were read from a single sample in a study of shared clonotypes between healthy human individuals. Sequencing used immunoSEQ multiplex PCR; TCRdb keeps in-frame clones, though not all of them. The sample yields more than 400,000 clones, approximately 80% seen once. The sequenced material came from PBMCs. The receptors were gathered from a woman aged 40 to 50 in good health. Some clones in this sample may be carry-over from other donors' samples. Each CDR3 is given with its conserved first and last residue. A D gene is named only where the DNA matches it firmly. The listing skips clone size in some rows; elsewhere it reads once, few, many or a size class.

V: TRBV30
D: .
size: few
J: TRBJ1-1
DNA: TGTGCCTGGAGTGTACCGGCGATCTCTGGGACTGAAGCTTTCTTT
CDR3: CAWSVPAISGTEAFF

V: TRBV30
D: .
size: once
J: TRBJ2-1
DNA: TGTGCCTGGAGTGTACGGGCTAATGAGCAGTTCTTC
CDR3: CAWSVRANEQFF

V: TRBV5-1
D: .
size: .
J: TRBJ1-5
DNA: TGCGCCAGCAGCTTGGGGGGGGCTTATAGCAATCAGCCCCAGCATTTT
CDR3: CASSLGGAYSNQPQHF

V: TRBV19
D: .
size: .
J: TRBJ1-6
DNA: TGTGCCAGTAAGGGTTCAGGAGGATATTCACCCCTCCACTTT
CDR3: CASKGSGGYSPLHF

V: TRBV6-5
D: TRBD1
size: .
J: TRBJ2-7
DNA: TGTGCCACCCTGGACAGGGAAGCCTACGAGCAGTACTTC
CDR3: CATLDREAYEQYF

V: TRBV13
D: .
size: few
J: TRBJ1-1
DNA: TGTGCCAGCAGCAATACTCGGGGGACTGAAGCTTTCTTT
CDR3: CASSNTRGTEAFF

V: TRBV9
D: .
size: .
J: TRBJ2-3
DNA: TGTGCCAGCAGCGTTTTTGCGGCTAGCACAGATACGCAGTATTTT
CDR3: CASSVFAASTDTQYF

V: TRBV9
D: .
size: .
J: TRBJ2-1
DNA: TGTGCCAGCAGCGAGCCCCGCGGAGGGCCGGGTTTTTACAATGAGCAGTTCTTC
CDR3: CASSEPRGGPGFYNEQFF

V: TRBV29-1
D: TRBD2
size: .
J: TRBJ2-3
DNA: TGCAGCGTTGAAGAGGGGGGGAGCACAGATACGCAGTATTTT
CDR3: CSVEEGGSTDTQYF

V: TRBV10-1
D: .
size: .
J: TRBJ2-7
DNA: TGCGCCCCTGGTCGACGAAAGGCCTACGAGCAGTACTTC
CDR3: CAPGRRKAYEQYF

V: TRBV27
D: .
size: .
J: TRBJ1-5
DNA: TGTGCCAGCAGTTGGGGCTTCAATCAGCCCCAGCATTTT
CDR3: CASSWGFNQPQHF

V: TRBV18
D: TRBD2
size: once
J: TRBJ2-5
DNA: TGTGCCAGCTCACCAAAAGGGACTAGCGGGAGCGAGACCCAGTACTTC
CDR3: CASSPKGTSGSETQYF

V: TRBV27
D: .
size: .
J: TRBJ1-1
DNA: TGTGCCAGCAGTTTACGGCTGAACACTGAAGCTTTCTTT
CDR3: CASSLRLNTEAFF

V: TRBV5-1
D: TRBD2
size: .
J: TRBJ2-1
DNA: TGCGCCAGCAGCCCCGGGACTAGCGGGACATACAATGAGCAGTTCTTC
CDR3: CASSPGTSGTYNEQFF

V: TRBV7-3
D: TRBD1
size: .
J: TRBJ2-1
DNA: TGTGCCAGCAGCTGGGACAGGGGGGAATATGAGCAGTTCTTC
CDR3: CASSWDRGEYEQFF

V: TRBV30
D: TRBD2
size: .
J: TRBJ2-7
DNA: TGTGCCTGGAGCCCGGGACTAGCGGGGTCCTACGAGCAGTACTTC
CDR3: CAWSPGLAGSYEQYF

V: TRBV27
D: TRBD2
size: .
J: TRBJ2-3
DNA: TGTGCCAGCAGACCACTAGCGACTAGCACAGATACGCAGTATTTT
CDR3: CASRPLATSTDTQYF

V: TRBV2
D: TRBD2
size: .
J: TRBJ2-3
DNA: TGTGCCAGCAGTAGGGCTAGCGGGAACACAGATACGCAGTATTTT
CDR3: CASSRASGNTDTQYF

V: TRBV9
D: TRBD2
size: .
J: TRBJ2-1
DNA: TGTGCCAGCAGCGTCCGGACTAGTTGGGGTGAGCAGTTCTTC
CDR3: CASSVRTSWGEQFF